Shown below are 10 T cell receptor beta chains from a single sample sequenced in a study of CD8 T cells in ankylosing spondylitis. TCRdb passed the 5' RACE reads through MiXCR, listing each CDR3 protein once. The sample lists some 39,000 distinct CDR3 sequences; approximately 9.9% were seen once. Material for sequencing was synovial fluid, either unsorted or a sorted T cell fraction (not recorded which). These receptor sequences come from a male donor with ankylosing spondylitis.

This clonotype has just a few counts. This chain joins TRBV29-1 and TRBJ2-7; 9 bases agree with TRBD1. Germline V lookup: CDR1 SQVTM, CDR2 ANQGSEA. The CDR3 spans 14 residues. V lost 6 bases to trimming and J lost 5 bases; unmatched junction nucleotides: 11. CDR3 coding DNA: TGCAGCGTCGCTATGACAGGGGGATCCAACGAGCAGTACTTC. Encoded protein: CSVAMTGGSNEQYF.

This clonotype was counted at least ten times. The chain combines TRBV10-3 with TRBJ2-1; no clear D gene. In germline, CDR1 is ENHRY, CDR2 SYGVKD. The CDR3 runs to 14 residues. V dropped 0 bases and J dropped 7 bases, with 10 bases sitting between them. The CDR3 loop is CAISESIMGNEQFF. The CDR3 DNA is TGTGCCATCAGTGAGTCAATAATGGGGAATGAGCAGTTCTTC.

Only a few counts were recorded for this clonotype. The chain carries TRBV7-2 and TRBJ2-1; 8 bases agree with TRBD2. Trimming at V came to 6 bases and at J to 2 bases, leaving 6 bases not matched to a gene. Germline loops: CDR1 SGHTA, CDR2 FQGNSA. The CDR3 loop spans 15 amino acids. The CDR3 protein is CASRTPSGPYNEQFF. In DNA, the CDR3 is TGTGCCAGCAGGACCCCTAGCGGGCCCTACAATGAGCAGTTCTTC.

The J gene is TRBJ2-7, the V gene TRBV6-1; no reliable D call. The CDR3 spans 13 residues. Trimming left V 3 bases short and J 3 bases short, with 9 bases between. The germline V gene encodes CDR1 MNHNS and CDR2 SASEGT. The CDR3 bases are TGTGCCAGCAGTGACGAACTCTTCTACGAGCAGTACTTC. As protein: CASSDELFYEQYF.

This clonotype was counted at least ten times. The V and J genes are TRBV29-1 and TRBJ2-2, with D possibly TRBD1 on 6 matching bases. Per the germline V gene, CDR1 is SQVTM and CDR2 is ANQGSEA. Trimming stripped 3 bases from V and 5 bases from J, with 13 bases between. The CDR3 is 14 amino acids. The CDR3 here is CSVERGWGTGELFF. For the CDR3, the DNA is TGCAGCGTTGAGAGGGGGTGGGGGACCGGGGAGCTGTTTTTT.

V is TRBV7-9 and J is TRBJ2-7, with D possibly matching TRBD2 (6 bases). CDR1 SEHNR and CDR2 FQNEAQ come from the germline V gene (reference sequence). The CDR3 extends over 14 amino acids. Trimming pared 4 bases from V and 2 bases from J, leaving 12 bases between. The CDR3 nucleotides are TGTGCCAGCAGCTACCGGGACTTCACCTACGAGCAGTACTTC. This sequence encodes CASSYRDFTYEQYF. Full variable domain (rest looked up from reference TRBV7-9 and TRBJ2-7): DTGVSQNPRHKITKRGQNVTFRCDPISEHNRLYWYRQTLGQGPEFLTYFQNEAQLEKSRLLSDRFSAERPKGSFSTLEIQRTEQGDSAMYLCASSYRDFTYEQYFGPGTRLTVT.

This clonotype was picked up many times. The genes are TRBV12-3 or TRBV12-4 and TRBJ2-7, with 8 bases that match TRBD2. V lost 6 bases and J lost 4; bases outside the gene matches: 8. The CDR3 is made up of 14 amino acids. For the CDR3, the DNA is TGTGCCAGCAGGGCCAGCGGGAGAGGGTACGAGCAGTACTTC. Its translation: CASRASGRGYEQYF.

CDR3 in amino acids: CASRPGTAPLEQYF. The CDR3 DNA is TGTGCCAGCAGACCCGGGACAGCCCCCCTCGAGCAGTACTTC. The chain carries TRBV2 and TRBJ2-7; TRBD1 matches 7 bases. With V trimmed by 6 bases and J by 6 bases, 11 bases remained unmatched. CDR1 is SNHLY and CDR2 is FYNNEI in the germline V gene. The CDR3 spans 14 residues.

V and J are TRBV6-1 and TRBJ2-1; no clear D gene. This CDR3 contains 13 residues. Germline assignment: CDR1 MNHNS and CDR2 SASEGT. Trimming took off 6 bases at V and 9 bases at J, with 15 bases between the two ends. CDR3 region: CASSLDLSFEQFF. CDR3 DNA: TGTGCCAGCAGCCTGGACCTCTCATTTGAGCAGTTCTTC.

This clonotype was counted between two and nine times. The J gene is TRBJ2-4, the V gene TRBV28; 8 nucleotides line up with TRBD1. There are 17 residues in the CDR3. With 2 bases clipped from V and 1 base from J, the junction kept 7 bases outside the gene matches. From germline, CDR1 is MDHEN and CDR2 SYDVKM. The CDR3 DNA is TGTGCCAGCAGTTTACCGGGACAGGTCATGGCCAAAAACATTCAGTACTTC. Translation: CASSLPGQVMAKNIQYF.